This TCR beta chain derives from a study of blood T cell repertoires in COVID-19. Background on the study: Donors in the United States, Italy and Spain gave samples during acute or convalescent COVID-19.

This clone was recorded once. V was trimmed by 3 bases and J by 3 bases, leaving 8 bases between them. The CDR3 runs to 13 residues. Germline CDR1 and CDR2: GTSNPN and SVGIG (reference sequence). Produced via immunoSEQ multiplex PCR; TCRdb's table is partial and in-frame only. The sample records approximately 330,000 clones, approximately 90% being singletons. This TCR was sampled from a woman aged 45 to 65 with active or convalescent COVID-19. The sample was peripheral blood. This chain uses TRBV30 with TRBJ2-2; D might be TRBD2 (6 bases). The CDR3 DNA reads TGTGCCTGGAGCGGGGGTTACACCGGGGAGCTGTTTTTT. Amino acids: CAWSGGYTGELFF.